The 29 T cell receptor beta chains presented below share a single source sample, sequenced in a study of human T cells and chemical hapten exposure. Sample time point: pre-sensitization, week 0. Treatment meaning: therapeutic diphenylcyclopropenone sensitization with weekly scalp DPC. Total RNA was extracted from unfractionated whole blood. Each CDR3 protein gets one entry after TCRdb re-called the RACE reads with MiXCR. The data contain over 50,000 distinct CDR3 sequences, approximately 10% of them singletons. The specimen was whole blood, collected in connection with sensitization to the hapten diphenylcyclopropenone (DPC). These TCRs come from a woman aged 25 to 39 with alopecia areata. Some clones in this sample may be carry-over from other donors' samples.

Many counts were recorded for this clonotype. The chain has TRBV29-1 and TRBJ2-1; D unclear. V lost 6 bases and J lost 5, with 14 bases in between. The CDR3 covers 13 residues. Germline CDR1 SQVTM, CDR2 ANQGSEA. The CDR3 region is CSVENQIDNEQFF. DNA of the CDR3: TGCAGCGTCGAGAACCAGATCGACAATGAGCAGTTCTTC.

The V call is TRBV20-1, the J call TRBJ2-1; 8 nucleotides line up with TRBD2. Germline CDR1 reads DFQATT; CDR2 reads SNEGSKA (reference sequence). The CDR3 extends over 14 amino acids. V lost 1 base and J lost 5; bases outside the gene matches: 4. The CDR3 DNA sequence: TGCAGTGCTAGAGTAGCGGGACGCAACAATGAGCAGTTCTTC. Its translation: CSARVAGRNNEQFF.

In its sample, this clonotype was seen many times. The junction does not match germline at one end; this may be a read error. V usage is TRBV29-1 and J usage is TRBJ1-2, with no clear D. This CDR3 contains 12 residues. Germline V CDR1 and CDR2: SQVTM, ANQGSEA. As DNA, the CDR3 is TGCAGCGTGGAAGGAACTAACTATGGCTACACCTTC. Amino acid sequence: CSVEGTNYGYTF.

This clonotype has at least ten counts. The V call is TRBV28, the J call TRBJ1-2; D is unclear. CDR1 and CDR2 from the germline V gene are MDHEN and SYDVKM. The ends were cut back, 5 bases at V and 8 bases at J, with 21 bases in the middle. The CDR3 is made up of 15 amino acids. Here the CDR3 reads CASSTPGRNVEGYTF. The DNA of the CDR3 is TGTGCCAGCAGTACCCCCGGACGGAACGTCGAAGGCTACACCTTC.

This clonotype was seen a handful of times. The V and J genes are TRBV4-1 and TRBJ2-1, with 7 bases matching TRBD1. The CDR3 spans 14 residues. Trimming cost V 1 base and J 7 bases; bases outside gene matches: 4. CDR1 and CDR2 from the germline V gene are MGHRA and YSYEKL. CDR3 amino acids: CASSQAHRGNEQFF. The DNA for the CDR3 is TGCGCCAGCAGCCAAGCCCACAGGGGAAATGAGCAGTTCTTC.

The chain links TRBV18 to TRBJ1-1; D is undetermined. This CDR3 contains 12 residues. The ends were cut back, 2 bases at V and 4 bases at J, with 5 bases in the middle. CDR1 KGHSH and CDR2 LQKENI come from the germline V gene. The CDR3 reads CASSPYLTEAFF. In DNA, the CDR3 is TGTGCCAGCTCACCATATCTCACTGAAGCTTTCTTT. Supplemented by reference TRBV18 and TRBJ1-1, the full variable domain reads NAGVMQNPRHLVRRRGQEARLRCSPMKGHSHVYWYRQLPEEGLKFMVYLQKENIIDESGMPKERFSAEFPKEGPSILRIQQVVRGDSAAYFCASSPYLTEAFFGQGTRLTVV.

This clonotype was seen only a few times. The chain recombines TRBV4-2 with TRBJ1-5, with D possibly matching TRBD1 (5 bases). V was shortened by 1 base and J by 7 bases, with 14 bases between the two germline ends. Germline CDR1 is LGHNA and CDR2 is YNFKEQ. This CDR3 contains 15 residues. The CDR3 coding sequence is TGTGCCAGCAGCCAAGGTTTTTTAGGGGACCAGCCCCAGCATTTT. This translates into CASSQGFLGDQPQHF.

Points on this clonotype: A much larger clone differs by one base, so this may be a read error. J is TRBJ1-2 and V is TRBV5-1; D uncertain. This CDR3 is built from 14 residues. Germline V gives CDR1 SGHRS, CDR2 YFSETQ. V was clipped by 6 bases and J by 6 bases, with 18 bases between them. The CDR3, as DNA: TGCGCCAGCAAGCTACTGGACGGACCCCATGGCTACACCTTC. As protein: CASKLLDGPHGYTF. The full variable domain, rest sourced from reference TRBV5-1 and TRBJ1-2, is KAGVTQTPRYLIKTRGQQVTLSCSPISGHRSVSWYQQTPGQGLQFLFEYFSETQRNKGNFPGRFSGRQFSNSRSEMNVSTLELGDSALYLCASKLLDGPHGYTFGSGTRLTVV.

Many counts were recorded for this clonotype. The chain recombines TRBV6-1 with TRBJ1-1; maybe TRBD1 (6 bases). CDR1 MNHNS and CDR2 SASEGT come from the germline V gene. V lost 3 bases and J lost 3, with 14 bases in between. This CDR3 contains 15 residues. Written as DNA, the CDR3 is TGTGCCAGCAGTGAGGGGGCCCCCATCTACACTGAAGCTTTCTTT. Its translation is CASSEGAPIYTEAFF.

The rearrangement uses TRBV5-4 and TRBJ1-1; 10 bases map to TRBD1. The ends lost 0 bases at V and 6 bases at J; junction bases unmatched: 8. This CDR3 comprises 16 residues. CDR1 SGHNT and CDR2 YYREEE come from the germline V gene (reference sequence). DNA for the CDR3: TGTGCCAGCAGCTTGGGGGACAGGGGAATAAGGGCTGAAGCTTTCTTT. Translating gives CASSLGDRGIRAEAFF.

The chain joins TRBV4-2 to TRBJ2-7; 8 bases are shared with TRBD1. The germline gives CDR1 LGHNA, CDR2 YNFKEQ. This CDR3 spans 13 amino acids. V was clipped by 4 bases and J by 3 bases; unmatched bases: 2. The CDR3 sequence is CASSPDRGYEQYF. The CDR3 DNA follows: TGTGCCAGCAGCCCTGACAGGGGCTACGAGCAGTACTTC.

This chain uses TRBV24-1 with TRBJ2-1; possibly TRBD1 or TRBD2 for D (6 bases each). The V gene's germline CDR1 is KGHDR and CDR2 SFDVKD. CDR3 length: 16 amino acids. V was shortened by 3 bases and J by 0 bases, with 11 bases between the two germline ends. The CDR3 DNA reads TGTGCCACCAGTGATCCGGGGGCGACCTCCTACAATGAGCAGTTCTTC. As protein: CATSDPGATSYNEQFF.

In this sample, this clonotype turned up a few times. V is TRBV6-2 or TRBV6-3 and J is TRBJ1-5; possible D gene TRBD1, 5 bases. V lost 3 bases to trimming and J lost 0 bases, with 9 bases between them. The germline CDR1 and CDR2 sequences are MNHEY and SVGEGT. The length of the CDR3 is 15 residues. CDR3 bases: TGTGCCAGCAGTTATTGGACACCTAGCAATCAGCCCCAGCATTTT. This codes for CASSYWTPSNQPQHF.

The chain employs TRBV28 and TRBJ2-7, with 8 bases identical to TRBD1. The CDR3 is 13 amino acids. Germline CDR1 and CDR2: MDHEN and SYDVKM. V trimming: 6 bases; J trimming: 6 bases; junction bases outside the gene matches: 7. The DNA of the CDR3 is TGTGCCAGCAGGACAGGGGTGGGAGGCGAGCAGTACTTC. Amino acid sequence: CASRTGVGGEQYF.

The V and J genes are TRBV2 and TRBJ1-2; TRBD1 matches 7 bases. The V and J ends lost 6 bases and 4 bases, in that order; junction bases with no gene match: 5. Germline V gene lookup returns CDR1 SNHLY and CDR2 FYNNEI. The CDR3 consists of 13 residues. The CDR3 reads CASRGDRGYGYTF. CDR3 DNA: TGTGCCAGCAGGGGGGACAGAGGCTATGGCTACACCTTC.

This clonotype turned up a few times. V is TRBV6-2 or TRBV6-3 and J is TRBJ2-1; D is possibly TRBD2 (5 bases). The CDR3 contains 15 residues. Trimming left V 7 bases short and J 2 bases short, with 15 bases between. Germline CDR1 is MNHEY and CDR2 is SVGEGT. The CDR3 region has the DNA TGTGCCAGCATCCCGTCGGGGTGGGCCTACAATGAGCAGTTCTTC. It codes for CASIPSGWAYNEQFF.

The chain links TRBV4-3 to TRBJ1-4; D might be TRBD1 (5 bases). The germline V gene encodes CDR1 LGHNA and CDR2 YSLEER. The V and J ends lost 1 base and 4 bases respectively, with 7 bases between them. This CDR3 region has 14 residues. The CDR3 DNA sequence: TGCGCCAGCAGCCAAGCAGGGTGTAATGAAAAACTGTTTTTT. This codes for CASSQAGCNEKLFF.

In DNA, the CDR3 is TGTGCCAGCTTTGGAACCTACGAGCAGTACTTC. Its protein product is CASFGTYEQYF. The chain joins TRBV6-5 to TRBJ2-7; D remains unclear. Looked up from germline, CDR1 is MNHEY and CDR2 is SVGAGI. The CDR3 runs 11 residues. V lost 8 bases to trimming and J lost 2 bases, with 7 bases between them.

This clonotype was observed a few times. CDR3: CASNSHATNEKLFF. The DNA for the CDR3 is TGTGCCAGTAATTCCCATGCAACTAATGAAAAACTGTTTTTT. The V and J genes are TRBV19 and TRBJ1-4; no definite D call. The germline CDR1 and CDR2 sequences are LNHDA and SQIVND (reference sequence). This CDR3 is 14 amino acids long. With 7 bases removed from V and 0 bases from J, the gap between germline ends came to 9 bases.

This clonotype was detected a few times. The V gene is TRBV7-2, the J gene TRBJ2-3, with 11 positions matching TRBD1. J gave up 6 bases and V 0 bases, and 2 bases lay outside the gene matches. Germline CDR1 reads SGHTA; CDR2 reads FQGNSA. This CDR3 region has 15 residues. As DNA, the CDR3 is TGTGCCAGCAGCTTAGCGAGGACAGGGGGCGATACGCAGTATTTT. Encoded protein: CASSLARTGGDTQYF. Combining the CDR3 with reference TRBV7-2 and TRBJ2-3 gives the whole variable domain GAGVSQSPSNKVTEKGKDVELRCDPISGHTALYWYRQSLGQGLEFLIYFQGNSAPDKSGLPSDRFSAERTGGSVSTLTIQRTQQEDSAVYLCASSLARTGGDTQYFGPGTRLTVL.

As to this clonotype: A read error may explain this, as a much larger clone is one base away. The chain is built from TRBV12-3 or TRBV12-4 and TRBJ1-1, with D unclear. This CDR3 spans 16 amino acids. CDR3 residues: CVSSSEGAGSGAEAFF. In DNA, the CDR3 is TGTGTCAGCAGTTCAGAGGGCGCAGGCTCGGGCGCTGAAGCTTTCTTT.

V and J are TRBV6-5 and TRBJ1-5, with D uncertain. CDR1 MNHEY and CDR2 SVGAGI come from the germline V gene. V was trimmed by 2 bases and J by 9 bases, leaving 17 bases between them. This CDR3 comprises 15 residues. CDR3 sequence reads: CASSYDRLGTGPQHF. In nucleotides, the CDR3 is TGTGCCAGCAGTTACGACCGTCTCGGTACGGGGCCCCAGCATTTT.

This clonotype occurred a few times. The chain recombines TRBV15 with TRBJ1-5; 7 nucleotides agree with TRBD1. Trimming removed 2 bases from V and 4 bases from J; junction bases left unmatched: 8. The CDR3 runs to 16 residues. Germline CDR1 LNHNV, CDR2 YYDKDF (reference sequence). DNA for the CDR3: TGTGCCACCAGCAGATCCGACAGGGCCCGAAATCAGCCCCAGCATTTT. As protein: CATSRSDRARNQPQHF. The full variable domain, with the rest looked up from reference TRBV15 and TRBJ1-5, is DAMVIQNPRYQVTQFGKPVTLSCSQTLNHNVMYWYQQKSSQAPKLLFHYYDKDFNNEADTPDNFQSRRPNTSFCFLDIRSPGLGDTAMYLCATSRSDRARNQPQHFGDGTRLSIL.

There are many counts of this clonotype. The CDR3 loop is CASSFPRGTSYGYTF. Written as DNA, the CDR3 is TGTGCCAGCAGTTTTCCCAGGGGCACATCCTATGGCTACACCTTC. The rearrangement links TRBV12-3 or TRBV12-4 to TRBJ1-2; tentatively, D is TRBD1 (6 bases). This CDR3 comprises 15 residues. Trimming cost V 3 bases and J 4 bases, with 15 bases left between them.

Ten or more counts support this clonotype. V gene TRBV9 combines with J gene TRBJ1-1, with 7 bases fitting TRBD1. CDR3 length: 14 amino acids. The J segment lost 3 bases and the V segment lost 3 bases, leaving 5 bases of the junction unmatched. Germline CDR1 is SGDLS and CDR2 is YYNGEE. As DNA, the CDR3 is TGTGCCAGCAGCGCTTCGGGACAGTACACTGAAGCTTTCTTT. Protein product: CASSASGQYTEAFF. Variable domain in full (rest from reference TRBV9 and TRBJ1-1): DSGVTQTPKHLITATGQRVTLRCSPRSGDLSVYWYQQSLDQGLQFLIQYYNGEERAKGNILERFSAQQFPDLHSELNLSSLELGDSALYFCASSASGQYTEAFFGQGTRLTVV.

The chain recombines TRBV29-1 with TRBJ1-1; D perhaps matches TRBD1 (5 bases). CDR1 is SQVTM, CDR2 ANQGSEA, per germline. Trimming took 6 bases from V and 0 from J, leaving 23 bases between them. The CDR3 sequence is 17 residues long. The DNA of the CDR3 is TGCAGCGTCGAACCATGGGCAGGGAGTCTAGTGAACACTGAAGCTTTCTTT. Its protein is CSVEPWAGSLVNTEAFF.

Only a few counts were recorded for this clonotype. The V call is TRBV7-9, the J call TRBJ2-2; no clear D. The CDR3 length is 15 residues. Between the trimmed V and J ends, which lost 4 bases and 5 bases, there was a span of 14 bases. Germline CDR1 and CDR2: SEHNR and FQNEAQ (reference sequence). DNA for the CDR3: TGTGCCAGCAGCTCTGGCGGTAGCCGTACCGGGGAGCTGTTTTTT. Translated, it gives CASSSGGSRTGELFF. Full variable domain (outside the CDR3, taken from reference TRBV7-9 and TRBJ2-2): DTGVSQNPRHKITKRGQNVTFRCDPISEHNRLYWYRQTLGQGPEFLTYFQNEAQLEKSRLLSDRFSAERPKGSFSTLEIQRTEQGDSAMYLCASSSGGSRTGELFFGEGSRLTVL.

V usage is TRBV19 and J usage is TRBJ1-1, with TRBD1 as a possible D gene (6 bases). Germline-derived CDR1 and CDR2 are LNHDA and SQIVND (reference sequence). V shed 0 bases and J shed 4 bases, with 12 bases lying between them. The CDR3 runs 15 residues. Here the CDR3 reads CASSIDGRGLTEAFF. As DNA, the CDR3 is TGTGCCAGTAGTATAGATGGCAGGGGTCTCACTGAAGCTTTCTTT.

This clonotype was picked up a small number of times. This sequence joins TRBV28 and TRBJ2-3; D might be TRBD2 (6 bases). CDR1 and CDR2 from the germline V gene are MDHEN and SYDVKM. This CDR3 spans 13 amino acids. Trimming stripped 8 bases from V and 2 bases from J, with 11 bases between. DNA of the CDR3: TGTGCCAGCGGAGGGTTATTCACAGATACGCAGTATTTT. Its protein product is CASGGLFTDTQYF.